The clone carrying this TCR beta chain was counted only a few times. The record originates from a study of blood T cell repertoires in COVID-19. The CDR3 totals 14 residues. From germline, CDR1 is SNHLY and CDR2 FYNNEI. Trimming took 3 bases from V and 1 from J, leaving 7 bases between them. Per the study methods: Reference gene primer amplification in the assay estimated nucleated cell counts. Repertoires were generated with immunoSEQ multiplex PCR, while TCRdb's copy carries only in-frame clones and drops some. The V and J calls and clone size are taken from that table; D and trimming were inferred from the DNA. In the table there are around 130,000 clones, around 81% of which are singletons.

V and J are TRBV2 and TRBJ2-1; D is perhaps TRBD2 (6 bases). The material sequenced was peripheral blood. The sequence came from a man aged 35 to 55 with active or convalescent COVID-19. CDR3 in DNA: TGTGCCAGCAGTGAGCTAGCGTCCTACAATGAGCAGTTCTTC. Residues: CASSELASYNEQFF.